In this sample, the clone carrying this TCR beta chain turned up once. The authors' processing: For nucleated cells, counts were estimated from reference gene primer amplification. Here immunoSEQ multiplex PCR was the method, and the copy in TCRdb shows in-frame clones only, minus some. That table supplies the V and J calls and clone size; D and trimming were determined from the DNA. The sample has under 400,000 clones; around 87% are singletons. These data are taken from a study of blood T cell repertoires in COVID-19. Input material: peripheral blood. This TCR was recovered from a woman aged 25-40 years with COVID-19, enrolled during active disease.

CDR3 DNA sequence: TGTGCCAGCAGCGGGCGGACAGGGTTGAGCAATCAGCCCCAGCATTTT. Encoded protein: CASSGRTGLSNQPQHF. This chain connects TRBV7-2 to TRBJ1-5; TRBD1 aligns across 8 bases. The CDR3 has 16 residues. Germline CDR1 SGHTA, CDR2 FQGNSA. V lost 5 bases to trimming and J lost 1 base; unmatched junction nucleotides: 7.